This TCR beta chain was sequenced in a study of radiotherapy plus CTLA-4 blockade in lung cancer. Study-wide context: Objective responses occurred in about a sixth of patients; about 31% had disease control. Findings and caveats of the study: Early clonal dynamics of blood T cells, together with interferon-beta, were reported as the best response predictor. TCR clones of tumor origin grew in blood after radiotherapy plus ipilimumab.

As for this clone: Antigen specificity is unknown.

Trimming stripped 0 bases from V and 0 bases from J, with 5 bases between. There are 15 residues in the CDR3. From germline, CDR1 is MNHEY and CDR2 SMNVEV (reference sequence). TCRdb's copy holds only in-frame clones and misses some; the assay was immunoSEQ multiplex PCR. The repertoire holds about 80,000 clones, with around 88% as singletons. Ipilimumab CTLA-4 blockade and focal radiation were given to patients with chemo-refractory metastatic non-small-cell lung cancer. The specimen was peripheral blood, collected from a patient treated with radiotherapy plus ipilimumab. The source is a human donor with non-small cell lung cancer who had a partial response to radiotherapy plus ipilimumab. The chain has TRBV27 and TRBJ1-4; possible D gene TRBD1, 5 bases. CDR3 nucleotides: TGTGCCAGCAGTTTATCAGGGGCAACTAATGAAAAACTGTTTTTT. Amino acids: CASSLSGATNEKLFF.